This TCR beta chain was identified in a study of radiotherapy plus CTLA-4 blockade in lung cancer. Study findings and constraints: Peripheral blood showed expansion of tumor-derived TCR clones after radiotherapy and ipilimumab.

From germline, CDR1 is SEHNR and CDR2 FQNEAQ (reference sequence). V lost 5 bases and J lost 7; bases outside the gene matches: 16. This CDR3 spans 17 amino acids. Sequenced by immunoSEQ multiplex PCR; TCRdb stores in-frame clones only, minus some. The sample has approximately 53,000 clones; approximately 85% are singletons. In regard to this clone: The antigen is undetermined.

The clonotype was recovered from a human donor with non-small cell lung cancer whose response to radiotherapy plus ipilimumab could not be evaluated. Sequences were derived from peripheral blood, sampled from a patient treated with radiotherapy plus ipilimumab. The chain links TRBV7-9 to TRBJ2-1, with 8 positions matching TRBD2. The CDR3 DNA reads as TGTGCCAGCAGCCCACCCTTGGCTAGCGGGCTCCGTAATGAGCAGTTCTTC. It yields the protein CASSPPLASGLRNEQFF.